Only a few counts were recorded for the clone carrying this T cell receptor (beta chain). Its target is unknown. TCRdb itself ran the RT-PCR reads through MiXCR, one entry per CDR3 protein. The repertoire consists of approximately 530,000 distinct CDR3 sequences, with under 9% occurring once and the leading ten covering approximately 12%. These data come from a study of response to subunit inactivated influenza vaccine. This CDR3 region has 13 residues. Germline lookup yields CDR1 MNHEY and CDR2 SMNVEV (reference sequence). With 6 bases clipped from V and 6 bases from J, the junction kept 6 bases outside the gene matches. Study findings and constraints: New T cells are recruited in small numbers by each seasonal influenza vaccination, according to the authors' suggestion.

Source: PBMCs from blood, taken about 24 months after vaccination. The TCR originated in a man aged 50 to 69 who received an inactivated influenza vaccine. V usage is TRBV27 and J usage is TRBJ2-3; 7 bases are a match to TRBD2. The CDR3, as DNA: TGTGCCAGCAGGACCCTAGCGGCGGATACGCAGTATTTT. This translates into CASRTLAADTQYF.